This T cell receptor (beta chain) comes out of a study of T cells in Graves' hyperthyroidism and ophthalmopathy. RNA transcripts gave rise to amplified TCR beta CDR3 regions. The TCR CDR3 was amplified in a first-round RT-PCR using the HTBI primer set. Each CDR3 protein is one row after TCRdb ran MiXCR on the multiplex PCR reads. This sample carries 160,000 or so distinct CDR3 sequences, 9.4% of them seen once, and the ten largest clones take less than 25%. This clonotype came up many times. The V gene's germline CDR1 is MNHEY and CDR2 SMNVEV (reference sequence). The germline V and J ends were trimmed by 4 bases and 4 bases, with 10 bases remaining between them. The CDR3 sequence is 13 residues long. The blood sample was taken at first hyperthyroidism diagnosis, before any ophthalmopathy symptoms.

The TCR sequence derives from a young woman with Graves' hyperthyroidism that later progressed to Graves' ophthalmopathy. The sequenced sample was blood. This chain connects TRBV27 to TRBJ1-1, with D perhaps matching TRBD1 (6 bases). The DNA for the CDR3 is TGTGCCAGCAGTTCCAGGGGTGTCACTGAAGCTTTCTTT. Protein sequence: CASSSRGVTEAFF.